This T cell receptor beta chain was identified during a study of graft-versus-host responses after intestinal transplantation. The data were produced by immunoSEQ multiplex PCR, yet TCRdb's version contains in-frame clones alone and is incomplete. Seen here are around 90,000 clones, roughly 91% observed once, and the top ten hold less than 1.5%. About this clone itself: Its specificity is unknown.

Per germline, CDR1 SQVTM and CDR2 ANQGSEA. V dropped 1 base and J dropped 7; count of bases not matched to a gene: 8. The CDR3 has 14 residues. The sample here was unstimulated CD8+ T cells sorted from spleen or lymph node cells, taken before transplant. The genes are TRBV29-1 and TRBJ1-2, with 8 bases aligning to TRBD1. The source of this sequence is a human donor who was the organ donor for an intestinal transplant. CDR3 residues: CSVEASDRVFGYTF. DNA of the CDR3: TGCAGCGTTGAAGCGTCGGACAGGGTATTTGGCTACACCTTC.